These 21 T cell receptor beta chains share one sample of origin, sequenced in a study of CD8+ T cells in alopecia areata. cDNA prepared by RNA extraction and subsequent reverse transcription served as the template for sequencing. Profiling relied on immunoSEQ multiplex PCR, and the TCRdb table lists in-frame clones only, not all of them. The sample has some 200,000 clones, roughly three fifths seen once. Sample treatment: oral pan-JAK inhibitor, 5-10 mg twice daily. The source material was CD8+ T cells sorted from blood, sampled at week 24, from a patient treated with tofacitinib. These receptor sequences come from a human donor with alopecia areata.

This chain connects TRBV28 to TRBJ2-7, with D perhaps TRBD1 (5 bases). Germline V CDR1 and CDR2: MDHEN, SYDVKM. The CDR3 runs to 19 residues. The V gene lost 5 bases and the J gene lost 0 bases, with 26 bases spanning the gap. In DNA form, the CDR3 reads TGTGCCAGCAGTCCCTCTAGACAGCGTGGTACAGCGAGCTCCTACGAGCAGTACTTC. Amino acid sequence: CASSPSRQRGTASSYEQYF.

The sample holds a few counts of this clone. The V gene is TRBV11-2, the J gene TRBJ2-3; D ambiguous. The length of the CDR3 is 13 residues. V dropped 1 base and J dropped 3 bases, with 5 bases sitting between them. The V gene's germline CDR1 is SGHAT and CDR2 FQNNGV. As DNA, the CDR3 is TGTGCCAGCAGCTTAGCGGCTACAGATACGCAGTATTTT. It encodes CASSLAATDTQYF.

The chain joins TRBV2 to TRBJ1-5; D gene uncertain. Germline CDR1 is SNHLY and CDR2 is FYNNEI. The V gene lost 7 bases and the J gene lost 3 bases, with 10 bases spanning the gap. The CDR3 sequence is 13 residues long. The CDR3 nucleotides are TGTGCCAGCACGCAAGGTGACAATCAGCCCCAGCATTTT. It is translated as CASTQGDNQPQHF. Full variable domain (outside the CDR3, taken from reference TRBV2 and TRBJ1-5): EPEVTQTPSHQVTQMGQEVILRCVPISNHLYFYWYRQILGQKVEFLVSFYNNEISEKSEIFDDQFSVERPDGSNFTLKIRSTKLEDSAMYFCASTQGDNQPQHFGDGTRLSIL.

The V and J genes are TRBV10-1 and TRBJ2-2, with TRBD1 identical over 8 bases. The ends lost 4 bases at V and 4 bases at J; junction bases unmatched: 8. The CDR3 is made up of 16 amino acids. Germline V gene sequence: CDR1 WNHNN, CDR2 SYGVQD (reference sequence). This CDR3 is CASSAPDRGGTGELFF. The CDR3 nucleotides read TGCGCCAGCAGTGCCCCTGACAGGGGTGGCACCGGGGAGCTGTTTTTT.

In this sample, this clone turned up a few times. J is TRBJ2-1 and V is TRBV14; 15 bases match TRBD2. The germline V gene has CDR1 SGHDN and CDR2 FVKESK. CDR3 length: 19 amino acids. The J segment lost 4 bases and the V segment lost 3 bases, leaving 10 bases of the junction unmatched. The CDR3 here is CASSHALGTSGGYYNEQFF. The CDR3 DNA reads as TGTGCCAGCAGCCACGCGTTGGGGACTAGCGGGGGGTATTACAATGAGCAGTTCTTC.

The rearrangement links TRBV9 to TRBJ2-1, with a possible D match to TRBD1 (6 bases). Germline values: CDR1 SGDLS, CDR2 YYNGEE. Deletions cut 4 bases from V and 8 bases from J, with 10 bases between. The CDR3 is made up of 12 amino acids. CDR3 sequence reads: CASSPWTDEQFF. The CDR3, as DNA: TGTGCCAGCAGCCCTTGGACAGATGAGCAGTTCTTC.

The chain employs TRBV29-1 and TRBJ2-1, with 9 nucleotides matching TRBD1. The CDR3 contains 15 residues. After removal of 3 bases from V and 5 bases from J, the junction contained 8 bases not matched to a gene. The germline V gene has CDR1 SQVTM and CDR2 ANQGSEA. Here the CDR3 reads CSVEDRDRVHNEQFF. CDR3 in DNA: TGCAGCGTTGAGGACCGGGACAGGGTGCACAATGAGCAGTTCTTC.

This clone was counted only a few times. The chain recombines TRBV29-1 with TRBJ1-2; the match to TRBD1 covers 8 bases. The ends lost 1 base at V and 7 bases at J; junction bases unmatched: 8. The germline V gene encodes CDR1 SQVTM and CDR2 ANQGSEA. The CDR3 has 14 amino acids. The DNA of the CDR3 is TGCAGCGTTGAAGCTGGACAGGGTTCGTCTGGCTACACCTTC. As protein: CSVEAGQGSSGYTF.

The chain combines TRBV4-1 with TRBJ1-1; 10 nucleotides align to TRBD1. This CDR3 is built from 15 residues. Germline V gives CDR1 MGHRA, CDR2 YSYEKL. V trimming: 4 bases; J trimming: 3 bases; junction bases outside the gene matches: 5. The CDR3 DNA reads as TGCGCCAGCAGCCCTCGGACAGGGGGGGACACTGAAGCTTTCTTT. Translation: CASSPRTGGDTEAFF.

V usage is TRBV30 and J usage is TRBJ2-3; a weak D match, TRBD1 (6 bases). There are 17 residues in the CDR3. V was shortened by 6 bases and J by 2 bases, with 24 bases between the two germline ends. The germline V gene has CDR1 GTSNPN and CDR2 SVGIG (reference sequence). The CDR3 sequence: CACQLVSTGRFTDTQYF. CDR3 DNA: TGTGCCTGCCAATTAGTATCGACAGGTAGATTCACAGATACGCAGTATTTT.

The V and J genes are TRBV30 and TRBJ2-3; TRBD2 is a possible D gene (5 bases). Trimming took 3 bases from V and 5 from J, leaving 6 bases between them. In germline, CDR1 is GTSNPN, CDR2 SVGIG (reference sequence). The length of the CDR3 is 11 residues. CDR3 residues: CAWSGGDTQYF. The CDR3 DNA follows: TGTGCCTGGAGCGGAGGAGATACGCAGTATTTT.

This rearrangement joins TRBV30 to TRBJ2-3; D perhaps matches TRBD2 (5 bases). This CDR3 has 11 residues. Trimming removed 8 bases at V and 10 bases at J, with 16 bases between. Germline assignment: CDR1 GTSNPN and CDR2 SVGIG (reference sequence). The CDR3 sequence: CALRGLEAQYF. In DNA, the CDR3 is TGTGCCCTAAGAGGGCTAGAGGCGCAGTATTTT.

The rearrangement links TRBV29-1 to TRBJ1-2, with unresolved D. This CDR3 is built from 11 residues. Trimming shortened V by 2 bases and J by 6 bases, and 7 bases separated the two germline ends. The germline gives CDR1 SQVTM, CDR2 ANQGSEA. CDR3 in DNA: TGCAGCGTTGAATACGGGGATGGCTACACCTTC. It yields the protein CSVEYGDGYTF.

The rearrangement links TRBV19 to TRBJ1-5; 7 bases line up with TRBD1. The CDR3 contains 15 residues. Germline-derived CDR1 and CDR2 are LNHDA and SQIVND (reference sequence). The J segment lost 4 bases and the V segment lost 4 bases, leaving 7 bases of the junction unmatched. The CDR3: CASSSRQGGNQPQHF. Here the CDR3 DNA reads TGTGCCAGTAGTAGTCGACAGGGAGGGAATCAGCCCCAGCATTTT.

To note about this clone: At the DNA level, this CDR3 is encoded by other sequences in the same sample as well. The J gene is TRBJ1-1, the V gene TRBV5-6; perhaps TRBD1 as D (6 bases). Trimming shortened V by 0 bases and J by 4 bases, and 7 bases separated the two germline ends. The CDR3 is 13 amino acids. Germline loops: CDR1 SGHDT, CDR2 YYEEEE. This chain's CDR3 is CASSLGGGTEAFF. The CDR3 DNA is TGTGCCAGCAGCTTGGGAGGGGGCACTGAAGCTTTCTTT.

The chain uses TRBV5-4 and TRBJ1-1; tentative D call: TRBD1 (6 bases). Germline lookup yields CDR1 SGHNT and CDR2 YYREEE (reference sequence). V was trimmed by 0 bases and J by 1 base, leaving 7 bases between them. The CDR3 has 14 amino acids. This chain's CDR3 is CASSLDRANTEAFF. The CDR3 DNA reads TGTGCCAGCAGCTTGGACAGGGCGAACACTGAAGCTTTCTTT. Together with reference TRBV5-4 and TRBJ1-1, the CDR3 gives the full variable domain: ETGVTQSPTHLIKTRGQQVTLRCSSQSGHNTVSWYQQALGQGPQFIFQYYREEENGRGNFPPRFSGLQFPNYSSELNVNALELDDSALYLCASSLDRANTEAFFGQGTRLTVV.

The table lists this clone with a count of one. The gene calls are TRBV27 and TRBJ2-1; D remains ambiguous. The length of the CDR3 is 14 residues. Trimming took off 5 bases at V and 0 bases at J, with 8 bases between the two ends. The germline gives CDR1 MNHEY, CDR2 SMNVEV (reference sequence). The CDR3 bases are TGTGCCAGCAGTCTCACGGCCTCCTACAATGAGCAGTTCTTC. Amino acids: CASSLTASYNEQFF.

This chain joins TRBV5-1 and TRBJ2-1; possibly TRBD2 for D (5 bases). The germline V gene encodes CDR1 SGHRS and CDR2 YFSETQ. V shed 2 bases and J shed 3 bases, with 15 bases lying between them. This CDR3 is built from 16 residues. The CDR3 DNA is TGCGCCAGCAGCTTCCATAGGAGCGGAGACTACAATGAGCAGTTCTTC. Protein sequence: CASSFHRSGDYNEQFF.

This CDR3 is CASSDRFEDYGYTF. The CDR3, as DNA: TGTGCCAGCAGCGACCGGTTTGAGGACTATGGCTACACCTTC. This chain joins TRBV13 and TRBJ1-2; the D is unclear. The CDR3 loop spans 14 amino acids. The germline gives CDR1 PRHDT, CDR2 FYEKMQ (reference sequence). V lost 5 bases to trimming and J lost 3 bases, with 13 bases between them.

The rearrangement links TRBV27 to TRBJ2-3; TRBD2 matches at 7 bases. This CDR3 contains 15 residues. With 2 bases clipped from V and 2 bases from J, the junction kept 4 bases outside the gene matches. Germline assignment: CDR1 MNHEY and CDR2 SMNVEV (reference sequence). For the CDR3, the DNA is TGTGCCAGCAGTTTAGTTAGCGGGCACACAGATACGCAGTATTTT. Its translation is CASSLVSGHTDTQYF.

V usage is TRBV4-1 and J usage is TRBJ1-2; 9 nucleotides align to TRBD1. This CDR3 spans 13 amino acids. Germline assignment: CDR1 MGHRA and CDR2 YSYEKL. The V segment lost 3 bases and the J segment 8 bases; nucleotides outside the gene matches: 4. CDR3 DNA: TGCGCCAGCAGCCAGGGGACAGGGTCCGGCTACACCTTC. Translated, it gives CASSQGTGSGYTF.